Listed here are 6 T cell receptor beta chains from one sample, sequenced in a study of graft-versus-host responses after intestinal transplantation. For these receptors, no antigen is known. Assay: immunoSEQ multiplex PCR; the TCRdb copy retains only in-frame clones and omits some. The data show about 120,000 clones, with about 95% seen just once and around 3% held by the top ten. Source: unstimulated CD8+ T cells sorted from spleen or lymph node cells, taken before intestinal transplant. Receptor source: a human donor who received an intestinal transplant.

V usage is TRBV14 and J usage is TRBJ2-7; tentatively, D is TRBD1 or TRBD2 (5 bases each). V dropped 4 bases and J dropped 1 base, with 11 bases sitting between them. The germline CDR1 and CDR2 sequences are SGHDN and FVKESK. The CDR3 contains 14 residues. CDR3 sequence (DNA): TGTGCCAGCAGCCGGTTGGGGGAATCCTACGAGCAGTACTTC. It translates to CASSRLGESYEQYF.

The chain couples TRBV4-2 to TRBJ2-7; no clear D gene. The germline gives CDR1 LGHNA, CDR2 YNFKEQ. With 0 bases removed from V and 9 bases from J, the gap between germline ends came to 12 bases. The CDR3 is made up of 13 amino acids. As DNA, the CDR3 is TGTGCCAGCAGCCAAGAACCGAGCCTCGGGCAGTACTTC. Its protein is CASSQEPSLGQYF.

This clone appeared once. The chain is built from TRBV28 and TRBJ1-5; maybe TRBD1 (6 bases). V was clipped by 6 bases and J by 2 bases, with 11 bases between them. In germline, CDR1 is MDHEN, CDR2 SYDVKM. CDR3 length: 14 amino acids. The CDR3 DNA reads TGTGCCAGCAGCTTCCGGGGGCGCAATCAGCCCCAGCATTTT. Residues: CASSFRGRNQPQHF. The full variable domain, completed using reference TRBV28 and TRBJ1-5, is DVKVTQSSRYLVKRTGEKVFLECVQDMDHENMFWYRQDPGLGLRLIYFSYDVKMKEKGDIPEGYSVSREKKERFSLILESASTNQTSMYLCASSFRGRNQPQHFGDGTRLSIL.

CDR3 sequence (DNA): TGTGCCAGCAGTTTATTCCCCGGCGGGGGTCGAATGGATACGCAGTATTTT. Its translation is CASSLFPGGGRMDTQYF. The chain uses TRBV28 and TRBJ2-3; 7 bases are shared with TRBD2. Germline V gene sequence: CDR1 MDHEN, CDR2 SYDVKM. V dropped 1 base and J dropped 6; count of bases not matched to a gene: 13. This CDR3 is 17 amino acids long.

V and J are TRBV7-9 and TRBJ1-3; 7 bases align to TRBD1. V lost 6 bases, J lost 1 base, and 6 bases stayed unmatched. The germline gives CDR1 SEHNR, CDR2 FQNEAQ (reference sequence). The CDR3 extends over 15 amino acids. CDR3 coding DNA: TGTGCCAGCAGGGACACAGGGGAATCTGGAAACACCATATATTTT. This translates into CASRDTGESGNTIYF.

CDR3 in DNA: TGTGCCAGCAGTTTAAGTGTAAGCTCCTACGAGCAGTACTTC. It is translated as CASSLSVSSYEQYF. This chain links TRBV28 with TRBJ2-7; no clear D. Looked up from germline, CDR1 is MDHEN and CDR2 is SYDVKM. The CDR3 contains 14 residues. V lost 2 bases, J lost 0 bases, and 8 bases lay in between.